A single sample gave rise to the 12 T cell receptor beta chains below, sequenced in a study of low-dose radiotherapy and immunotherapy resistance in tumors. TRAV- and TRBV-specific primers primed first-strand cDNA, covering alpha and beta chains. TCRs were amplified for 20 to 25 PCR cycles with a constant-region primer and V-primer adapter. MiXCR, applied by TCRdb to the reads, yields one record per CDR3 protein. The sample lists more than 50,000 distinct CDR3 sequences; less than 25% were seen once. The sample's time point: before trial treatment. This specimen consisted of PBMCs, obtained before treatment. These receptors were collected from a male donor with prostate cancer.

This clonotype was found once. The chain uses TRBV4-1 and TRBJ2-4; D unclear. Trimming took 2 bases from V and 5 from J, leaving 19 bases between them. CDR3 size: 17 residues. Germline lookup yields CDR1 MGHRA and CDR2 YSYEKL. The CDR3 loop is CASSQPWVPGGQNIQYF. Written as DNA, the CDR3 is TGCGCCAGCAGCCAACCTTGGGTTCCCGGCGGCCAAAACATTCAGTACTTC.

The chain carries TRBV7-8 and TRBJ2-3; unclear D gene. Germline CDR1 SGHVS, CDR2 FQNEAQ. CDR3 length equals 13 residues. V lost 1 base and J 6 bases, leaving 8 bases between the germline ends. For the CDR3, the DNA is TGTGCCAGCAGCTTAGACCGACGGGATACGCAGTATTTT. This codes for CASSLDRRDTQYF.

This clonotype was seen ten or more times. This rearrangement joins TRBV3-1 to TRBJ2-1, with D tentatively TRBD2 (6 bases). Looked up from germline, CDR1 is LGHDT and CDR2 is YNNKEL (reference sequence). This CDR3 is built from 14 residues. V lost 5 bases and J 5 bases, leaving 13 bases between the germline ends. CDR3 in DNA: TGTGCCAGCAGCTCCCGGGGACTCCACAATGAGCAGTTCTTC. It codes for CASSSRGLHNEQFF.

This clonotype was counted at least ten times. V usage is TRBV30 and J usage is TRBJ2-7, with D perhaps assigned TRBD1 or TRBD2 (5 bases each). The CDR3 totals 11 residues. Trimming pared 1 base from V and 7 bases from J, leaving 8 bases between. From germline, CDR1 is GTSNPN and CDR2 SVGIG (reference sequence). The CDR3 DNA follows: TGTGCCTGGAGTGGAGGGGATGAGCAGTACTTC. It codes for CAWSGGDEQYF. Based on the CDR3 plus reference TRBV30 and TRBJ2-7, the full variable domain is SQTIHQWPATLVQPVGSPLSLECTVEGTSNPNLYWYRQAAGRGLQLLFYSVGIGQISSEVPQNLSASRPQDRQFILSSKKLLLSDSGFYLCAWSGGDEQYFGPGTRLTVT.

With respect to this clonotype: A far larger clone is off by one base, so a read error is likely. The rearrangement links TRBV29-1 to TRBJ2-7, with 11 bases identical to TRBD2. The germline V gene has CDR1 SQVTM and CDR2 ANQGSEA. V shed 7 bases and J 7 bases; nucleotides not matched to a gene: 21. This CDR3 region has 17 residues. The CDR3 reads CSGGGTSGFLGYNEQYF. The DNA of the CDR3 is TGCAGCGGGGGTGGGACTAGCGGTTTCCTAGGGTACAATGAGCAGTACTTC.

The chain uses TRBV12-3 or TRBV12-4 and TRBJ1-6; D unclear. Trimming took off 7 bases at V and 8 bases at J, with 12 bases between the two ends. The CDR3 runs 13 residues. In DNA, the CDR3 is TGTGCCAGCAAGAAGGAACCCCATTCACCCCTCCACTTT. Protein sequence: CASKKEPHSPLHF.

This clonotype was counted ten times or more. The chain joins TRBV29-1 to TRBJ1-1; D not certain. V was pared by 3 bases and J by 1 base, with 15 bases between. The CDR3 is made up of 15 amino acids. CDR1 and CDR2 (germline): SQVTM, ANQGSEA. Written as DNA, the CDR3 is TGCAGCGTTGACTCCAGGTTCTCAGGGAACACTGAAGCTTTCTTT. This sequence encodes CSVDSRFSGNTEAFF.

This clonotype was observed many times. The rearrangement links TRBV18 to TRBJ2-5, with D uncertain. This CDR3 region has 13 residues. V gave up 0 bases and J gave up 4 bases, with 6 bases separating them. Germline CDR1 is KGHSH and CDR2 is LQKENI. The CDR3, as DNA: TGTGCCAGCTCACCACCGTCCCGAGAGACCCAGTACTTC. This encodes CASSPPSRETQYF.

This sequence joins TRBV5-1 and TRBJ2-1; 11 bases agree with TRBD2. Germline V gene sequence: CDR1 SGHRS, CDR2 YFSETQ. V dropped 5 bases and J dropped 1; count of bases not matched to a gene: 8. The CDR3 covers 17 residues. The CDR3, as DNA: TGCGCCAGCAGATTTGCATGGACTAGCGGGTCCTACAATGAGCAGTTCTTC. This translates into CASRFAWTSGSYNEQFF. Combining the CDR3 with reference TRBV5-1 and TRBJ2-1 gives the whole variable domain KAGVTQTPRYLIKTRGQQVTLSCSPISGHRSVSWYQQTPGQGLQFLFEYFSETQRNKGNFPGRFSGRQFSNSRSEMNVSTLELGDSALYLCASRFAWTSGSYNEQFFGPGTRLTVL.

Notes on this clonotype: A far larger clone is one base from this, pointing to a likely read error. The chain links TRBV13 to TRBJ2-5; D remains unclear. The V and J ends lost 10 bases and 11 bases respectively, with 29 bases between them. This CDR3 is 15 amino acids long. CDR1 is PRHDT and CDR2 is FYEKMQ in the germline V gene (reference sequence). The CDR3 here is CATTLSASSYNEQYF. The CDR3, as DNA: TGTGCCACCACTCTAAGCGCCAGCTCCTACAATGAGCAGTACTTC.

This clonotype has a count of ten or more. The V call is TRBV23-1, the J call TRBJ2-5; 15 bases match TRBD2. TRBV23-1 is an open reading frame whose function is uncertain. This CDR3 has 17 residues. After removal of 5 bases from V and 3 bases from J, the junction contained 7 bases not matched to a gene. The CDR3 loop reads CASSTPRTSGGEETQYF. CDR3 DNA: TGCGCCAGCAGTACCCCAAGGACTAGCGGGGGGGAAGAGACCCAGTACTTC.

Comments on this clonotype: A read error is the likely source, as a far larger clone sits one nucleotide away. The rearrangement links TRBV7-9 to TRBJ2-7; the match to TRBD2 covers 8 bases. V was clipped by 5 bases and J by 8 bases; unmatched bases: 5. The CDR3 covers 12 residues. Looked up from germline, CDR1 is SEHNR and CDR2 is FQNEAQ (reference sequence). CDR3 region: CASSPRLAKQYF. The CDR3 DNA follows: TGTGCCAGCAGCCCCCGACTAGCGAAGCAGTACTTC.